The text below deals with one T cell receptor beta chain. Its antigen is still unknown. The sample holds no much larger clone one base away, and base qualities are not on file. The cohort consisted of approximately 670 healthy bone marrow donors. Cohort members were all nominally healthy when sampled, although unrecorded immune exposures were likely present. The donor tested CMV seronegative, placing the donor among the roughly 340 seronegative members of the cohort. A peripheral blood sample was collected from each donor, and TCR beta sequencing was performed on peripheral blood mononuclear cells. The Qiagen DNeasy Blood Extraction Kit was used to extract genomic DNA from the blood cell samples. Library preparation was by the immunoSEQ multiplex PCR assay. The multiplex PCR relied on a mix of 60 forward primers for TCR Vbeta segments and 13 reverse primers for TCR Jbeta segments. The CDR3 region of rearranged TCR beta genes was amplified from genomic DNA with a multiplex PCR assay. Amplified TCR beta libraries were sequenced as 87-base-pair reads on the Illumina HiSeq System. The source study handled its data this way. A later analysis counted tens of millions of unique TCR beta chains across the 600 to 850 repertoires, and about 10 million of these chains were shared by at least two donors. Raw reads were error-corrected and collapsed into unique sequences with a nearest-neighbor algorithm that merged closely related sequences to remove PCR and sequencing errors. V, D and J gene segments were assigned by aligning CDR3 sequences to IMGT reference sequences. For a sequence to be retained, a match of at least six nucleotides to both a V gene segment and a J gene segment was required. A rearrangement counted as productive if the CDR3 had no stop codons and remained in frame with V and J, and every other rearrangement counted as non-productive. Following IMGT convention, CDR3 was defined as the stretch from the second conserved V-encoded cysteine up to the conserved J-encoded phenylalanine. The earlier analysis of 500 to 600 of the donors excluded sequences that lacked an unambiguous match to a single V gene segment. An earlier analysis of 587 of the donors called V segments functional above 56.7% productive rearrangements and segregating when the between-donor standard deviation exceeded 5%. A statistical classification framework was developed to diagnose cytomegalovirus status using the catalog of TCR beta chain sequences. V and J gene assignment, in a later analysis, came from comparing TCR nucleotide sequences with IMGT/GENE-DB human TR gene sequences. The TCRdist pipeline was used in a later analysis to assign CDR3 sequences and most-parsimonious VDJ recombination scenarios. In a later analysis, each TCR beta chain was defined by its CDR3 amino acid sequence together with its V-gene family, and reads without a unique V-gene family were excluded. In a later analysis, a few hundred highly shared, low-generation-probability nucleotide sequences were removed to address suspected cross-contamination and a sequencing artifact. For each public chain, a later analysis derived a clonal expansion index from normalized ranks of inferred template counts within each repertoire. Generation probabilities in a later analysis came from a VDJ recombination model fitted to out-of-frame rearrangements, and those results were checked against IGoR. A later analysis scored TCR-TCR, TCR-HLA and TCR-CMV co-occurrence with hypergeometric tests, applying a repertoire-size bias correction to TCR pairs. To estimate false discovery rates, a later analysis permuted the HLA or CMV assignments 20 times. In a later analysis, co-occurring TCRs were grouped with DBSCAN, and TCRdist sequence similarity was added when clustering was performed within HLA-allele-positive subsets. For co-occurrence clustering, repertoires with fewer than 30,000 or more than 120,000 public chains were excluded, along with about five repertoires with anomalous nucleotide sharing. Not all clones reach the TCRdb copy of this immuneACCESS table, which keeps in-frame sequences only. Checked studies attribute under half of the gap to unresolved V genes and leave the rest unexplained. V and J calls and clone size are those listed in that table; D and trimming were worked out from the DNA. The sample table holds 120,000 to 150,000 clones, of which roughly 80% were seen once. The ten biggest clones cover approximately 1% of the sample.

The data belong to a study of cytomegalovirus exposure and HLA in healthy donors (dated by TCRdb to the late 2010s). Turning to the overall study: In an earlier analysis of about 560 of the donors, 276 Gb of sequence data and 117 million unique TCR beta sequences from about 179 million T cells were reported. Using immunosequencing, the study profiled T cell repertoires from about 620 subjects and related those repertoires to cytomegalovirus serostatus. Roughly 290 gigabases of sequencing data and around 80 million unique TCR sequences made up an early release that covered several hundred HLA-typed donors. The genetic ancestry cluster associated with self-reported Caucasian donors included around 76% of the 350 to 500 genotyped donors. Along with the roughly 700-subject first cohort, a separate validation cohort of over 90 different subjects was used. Donor age, sex, ethnicity and CMV serostatus were compiled together with the repertoire data. Roughly five DR-DQ haplotypes were handled as single units for association and clustering, since linkage in the cohort was strong. To study patterns of TCR occurrence, a later analysis re-analyzed previously published TCR beta repertoires from 600 to 750 donors and added high-resolution HLA genotyping. An earlier analysis of some 600 of the donors applied high-throughput TCR beta sequencing to assess whether each TCR beta V gene segment acted as functional or pseudogenic. Every repertoire in the discovery cohort had been generated on one and the same sequencing platform. Among roughly 370 genotyped donors of the cohort, an average of roughly 240,000 unique TCR beta nucleotide sequences were sequenced per donor, roughly 18% of them non-productive. The number of donors typed differed by locus, with about 620-630 for A, B, C, DRB1 and DQB1, about 500 for DQA1, over 600 for DPA1, and around 430 for DPB1. The study was designed to test whether signatures of past pathogen exposure could be identified by cataloging public T cell receptors. A later genetic analysis used genome-wide SNP genotypes for 398 of the 666 donors, treating that subset as a discovery cohort. HLA typing covered class I and class II loci at four-digit resolution. Rather than using new phenotypic data, the later analysis identified candidate immune exposures from TCR beta sequences and from how often those sequences occurred across donors. To predict cytomegalovirus infection status, the study brought together high-throughput TCR immunosequencing, statistical association of individual TCRs with disease status, and machine learning.

The paper as a whole reports these results and caveats: HLA typing was unavailable for some donors at each locus, so association tests used only the typed subset. V-gene and J-gene trimming of TCR beta chains was associated with a missense DCLRE1C variant in a later genetic analysis, and the association was replicated in an independent cohort. In a later analysis, the rate of TCR association differed among HLA loci, with DRB1 alleles having the most associated TCRs and HLA-C alleles having the fewest. In a later analysis, several top co-occurrence clusters were reported to appear linked to parvovirus B19, influenza, CMV and Epstein-Barr virus. The only immune exposure information available for the cohort was CMV serostatus. According to a later genetic analysis, donors in an Asian-associated ancestry cluster had fewer N-insertions in productive TCRs than the roughly 700-donor mean. A later analysis associated 16,951 TCR beta sequences with specific HLA alleles at a false discovery rate of 0.05. The classifier was reported to diagnose cytomegalovirus status with high specificity and sensitivity in both the original cohort and the validation cohort. About 15 rarely observed V segments, including chromosome 9 orphons, were excluded from the earlier analysis of several hundred of the donors because counts were too low. Because the 87-base-pair reads could not distinguish some IMGT-functional V segments, including TRBV6-2 and TRBV6-3, those segments were excluded. Most TCR sequences were observed very rarely across donors, whereas some public TCRs were present in many individuals. Strong co-occurrence of HLA alleles, especially DR and DQ, made assigning TCR associations to individual alleles difficult. A further reported finding was that TCR beta sequences accurately predicted the HLA-A and HLA-B alleles for most subjects in the first cohort. Linkage disequilibrium might explain the correlated functional status among segregating V segments, but an unknown experimental factor could not be ruled out. The presence/absence analyses assumed that sequencing depth was roughly uniform across donors, and that assumption may not be true. In an earlier analysis of about 600 of the donors, most TCR beta V segments appeared in productive rearrangements about 87% or about 30% of the time, broadly matching IMGT annotations. In this cohort, only TCR beta chains were sequenced, and detectable features were limited by the absence of alpha or paired-chain data. The authors suggested that the approach could potentially be generalized to other disease states and immunological phenotypes. In the study, around 150 TCR beta chains were listed as associated with cytomegalovirus. In a later analysis, HLA-associated TCR beta chains showed more clonal expansion and lower generation probabilities than non-associated chains that were equally common. A few of the identified cytomegalovirus-associated TCR beta chains were confirmed in vitro to be specific for cytomegalovirus antigens. The sequencing pipeline was judged likely to have produced a cluster of highly shared sequence variants as a technical artifact. According to a later analysis, most CMV-associated TCR beta chains appeared to be HLA-restricted, and the HLA associations seemed to be driven largely by CMV exposure.

Germline trimming amounts to 0 bases on V and 12 bases on J, with 7 as the count of junction bases outside the gene matches. The CDR3 runs 15 amino acids, cysteine and phenylalanine included. Of the read, only the CDR3 DNA is kept; its 45 bases are in frame from base 1. Looking up the germline V gene yields CDR1 SGDLS and CDR2 YYNGEE. The rearrangement joined TRBV9 to TRBJ2-1; TRBD2 lines up with 12 middle nucleotides. The sequence was obtained from a man between 18 and 29 years old in good health and CMV-seronegative. Sequenced sample: PBMCs. The bases are TGTGCCAGCAGCGTAGATGCTAGCGGGGGGGCCGGGCAGTTCTTC. This gives the protein CASSVDASGGAGQFF.